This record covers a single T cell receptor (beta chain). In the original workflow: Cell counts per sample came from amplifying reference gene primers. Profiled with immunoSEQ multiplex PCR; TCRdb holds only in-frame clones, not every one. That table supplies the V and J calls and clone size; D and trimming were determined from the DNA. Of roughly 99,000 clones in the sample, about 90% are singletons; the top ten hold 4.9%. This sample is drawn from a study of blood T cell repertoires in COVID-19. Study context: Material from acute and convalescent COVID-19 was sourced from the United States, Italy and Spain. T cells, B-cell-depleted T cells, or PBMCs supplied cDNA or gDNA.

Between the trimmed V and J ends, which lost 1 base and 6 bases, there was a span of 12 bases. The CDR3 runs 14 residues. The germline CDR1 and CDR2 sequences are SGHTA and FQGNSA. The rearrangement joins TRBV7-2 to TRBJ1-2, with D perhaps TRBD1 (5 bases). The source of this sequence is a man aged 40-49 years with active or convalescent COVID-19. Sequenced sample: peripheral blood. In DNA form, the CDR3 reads TGTGCCAGCAGCTTAGTCTACACAGGTGATGGCTACACCTTC. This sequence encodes CASSLVYTGDGYTF. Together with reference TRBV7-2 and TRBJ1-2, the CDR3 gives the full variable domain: GAGVSQSPSNKVTEKGKDVELRCDPISGHTALYWYRQSLGQGLEFLIYFQGNSAPDKSGLPSDRFSAERTGGSVSTLTIQRTQQEDSAVYLCASSLVYTGDGYTFGSGTRLTVV.